This T cell receptor beta chain was sequenced during a study of graft-versus-host responses after intestinal transplantation. Study-level background: Each of the recipients got a multivisceral, liver-intestinal, or isolated intestinal transplant. Following induction with anti-thymocyte globulin, all recipients were given tacrolimus and steroids for about three years.

The method was immunoSEQ multiplex PCR; TCRdb's version includes in-frame clones alone and lacks a portion of them. The table has about 86,000 clones, roughly 90% seen once. For this clone: As yet, its antigen is unknown.

Study results and caveats: Researchers found peak circulating GvH clone levels linked to early post-transplant HvG declines.

CDR3 size: 17 residues. The germline CDR1 and CDR2 sequences are SGDLS and YYNGEE. Trimming shortened V by 1 base and J by 1 base, and 17 bases separated the two germline ends. This receptor was taken from a human donor who was the organ donor for an intestinal transplant. The rearrangement joins TRBV9 to TRBJ2-5, with D possibly being TRBD1 (6 bases). Here the sequenced sample was unstimulated CD4+ T cells sorted from spleen or lymph node cells, taken before transplant. The CDR3 protein is CASSVFPTGIPQETQYF. The CDR3 region has the DNA TGTGCCAGCAGCGTATTCCCCACAGGGATACCCCAAGAGACCCAGTACTTC.